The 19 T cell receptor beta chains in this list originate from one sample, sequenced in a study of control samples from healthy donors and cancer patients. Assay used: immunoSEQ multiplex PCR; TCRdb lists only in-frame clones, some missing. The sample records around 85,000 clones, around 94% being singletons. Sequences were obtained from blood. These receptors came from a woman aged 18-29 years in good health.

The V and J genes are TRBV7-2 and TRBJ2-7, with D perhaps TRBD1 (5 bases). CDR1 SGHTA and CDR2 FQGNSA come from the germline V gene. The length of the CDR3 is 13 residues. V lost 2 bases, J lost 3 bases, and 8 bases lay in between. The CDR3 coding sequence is TGTGCCAGCAGCTTATCAGGGCTCTACGAGCAGTACTTC. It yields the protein CASSLSGLYEQYF. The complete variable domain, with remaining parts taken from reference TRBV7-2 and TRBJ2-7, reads GAGVSQSPSNKVTEKGKDVELRCDPISGHTALYWYRQSLGQGLEFLIYFQGNSAPDKSGLPSDRFSAERTGGSVSTLTIQRTQQEDSAVYLCASSLSGLYEQYFGPGTRLTVT.

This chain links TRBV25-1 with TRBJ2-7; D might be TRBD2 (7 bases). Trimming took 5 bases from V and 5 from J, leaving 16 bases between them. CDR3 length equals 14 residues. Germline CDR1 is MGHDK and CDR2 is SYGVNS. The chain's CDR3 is CASSTAGASHEQYF. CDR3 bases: TGTGCCAGCAGTACCGCGGGGGCTTCCCACGAGCAGTACTTC.

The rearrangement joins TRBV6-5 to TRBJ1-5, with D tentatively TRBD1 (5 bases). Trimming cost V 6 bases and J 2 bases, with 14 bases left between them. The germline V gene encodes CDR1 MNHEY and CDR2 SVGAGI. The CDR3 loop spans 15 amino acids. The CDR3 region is CASRVGGLGNQPQHF. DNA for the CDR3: TGTGCCAGCAGGGTGGGGGGGTTAGGCAATCAGCCCCAGCATTTT.

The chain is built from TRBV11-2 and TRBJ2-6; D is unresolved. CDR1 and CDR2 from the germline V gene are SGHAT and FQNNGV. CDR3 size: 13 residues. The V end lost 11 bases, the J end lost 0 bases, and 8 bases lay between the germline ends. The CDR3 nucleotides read TGTGCCTGCTGGATCTCTGGGGCCAACGTCCTGACTTTC. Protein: CACWISGANVLTF.

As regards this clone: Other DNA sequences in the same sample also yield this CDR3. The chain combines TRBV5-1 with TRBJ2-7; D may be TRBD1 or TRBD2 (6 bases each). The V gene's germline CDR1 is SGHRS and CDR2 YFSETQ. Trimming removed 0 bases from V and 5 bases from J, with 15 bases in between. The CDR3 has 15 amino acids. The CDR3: CASSLGVGGGDEQYF. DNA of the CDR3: TGCGCCAGCAGCTTGGGTGTGGGGGGCGGCGACGAGCAGTACTTC.

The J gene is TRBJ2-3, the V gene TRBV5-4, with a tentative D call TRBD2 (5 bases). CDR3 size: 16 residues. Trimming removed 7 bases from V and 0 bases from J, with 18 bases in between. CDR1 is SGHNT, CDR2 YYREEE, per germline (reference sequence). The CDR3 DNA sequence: TGTGCCAGCCCGGGCGGGCCTAAATCTAGCACAGATACGCAGTATTTT. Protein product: CASPGGPKSSTDTQYF.

CDR3 in amino acids: CATSRKGQPNEKLFF. The CDR3 DNA reads TGTGCCACCAGCAGGAAGGGACAGCCAAATGAAAAACTGTTTTTT. The rearrangement joins TRBV15 to TRBJ1-4, with TRBD1 identical over 7 bases. CDR1 and CDR2 from the germline V gene are LNHNV and YYDKDF (reference sequence). V lost 3 bases to trimming and J lost 5 bases; unmatched junction nucleotides: 6. The CDR3 runs 15 residues.

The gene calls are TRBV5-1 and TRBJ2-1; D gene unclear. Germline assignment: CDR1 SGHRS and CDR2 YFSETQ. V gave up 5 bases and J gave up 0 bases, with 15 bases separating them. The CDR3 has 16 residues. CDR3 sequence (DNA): TGCGCCAGCAGGACCGGCGCCGGACCCTCCTACAATGAGCAGTTCTTC. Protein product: CASRTGAGPSYNEQFF. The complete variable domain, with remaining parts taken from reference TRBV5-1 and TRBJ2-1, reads KAGVTQTPRYLIKTRGQQVTLSCSPISGHRSVSWYQQTPGQGLQFLFEYFSETQRNKGNFPGRFSGRQFSNSRSEMNVSTLELGDSALYLCASRTGAGPSYNEQFFGPGTRLTVL.

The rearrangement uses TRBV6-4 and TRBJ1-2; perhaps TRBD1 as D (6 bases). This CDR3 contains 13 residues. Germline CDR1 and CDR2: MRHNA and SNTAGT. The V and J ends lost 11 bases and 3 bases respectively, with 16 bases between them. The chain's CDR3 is CAPENSGDYGYTF. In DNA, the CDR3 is TGTGCCCCCGAGAATTCAGGGGACTATGGCTACACCTTC.

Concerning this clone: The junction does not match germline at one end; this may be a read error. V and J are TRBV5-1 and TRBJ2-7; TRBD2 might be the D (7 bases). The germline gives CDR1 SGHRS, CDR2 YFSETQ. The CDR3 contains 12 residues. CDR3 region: CARSLGGGEQYF. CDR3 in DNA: TGCGCCCGCAGCTTGGGAGGGGGGGAGCAGTACTTC.

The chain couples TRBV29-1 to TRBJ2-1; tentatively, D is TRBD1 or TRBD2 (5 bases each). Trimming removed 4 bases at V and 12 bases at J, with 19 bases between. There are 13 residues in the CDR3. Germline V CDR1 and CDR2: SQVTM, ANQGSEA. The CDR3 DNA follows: TGCAGCGTTGTTCTTCTTGGGGGTGGAAGGCAGTTCTTC. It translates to CSVVLLGGGRQFF.

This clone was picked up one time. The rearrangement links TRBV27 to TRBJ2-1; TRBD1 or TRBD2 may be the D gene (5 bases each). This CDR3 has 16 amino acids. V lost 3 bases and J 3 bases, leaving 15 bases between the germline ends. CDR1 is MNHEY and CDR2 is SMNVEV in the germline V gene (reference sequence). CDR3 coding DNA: TGTGCCAGCAGTTTCGCCGGGACCGCCCGCTACAATGAGCAGTTCTTC. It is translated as CASSFAGTARYNEQFF.

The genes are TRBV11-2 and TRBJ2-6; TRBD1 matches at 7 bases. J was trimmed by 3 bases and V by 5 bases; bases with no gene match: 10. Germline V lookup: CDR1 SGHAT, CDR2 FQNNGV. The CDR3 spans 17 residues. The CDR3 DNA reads TGTGCCAGCAGCACTACGACAGGGAAAAGTGGGGCCAACGTCCTGACTTTC. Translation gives CASSTTTGKSGANVLTF.

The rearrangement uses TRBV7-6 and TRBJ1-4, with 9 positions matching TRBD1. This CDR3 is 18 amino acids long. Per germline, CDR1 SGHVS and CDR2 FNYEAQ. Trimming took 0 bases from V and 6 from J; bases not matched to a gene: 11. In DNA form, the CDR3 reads TGTGCCAGCAGCTTAGCGGAGGGACAGGGTAGATCGGATGAAAAACTGTTTTTT. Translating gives CASSLAEGQGRSDEKLFF.

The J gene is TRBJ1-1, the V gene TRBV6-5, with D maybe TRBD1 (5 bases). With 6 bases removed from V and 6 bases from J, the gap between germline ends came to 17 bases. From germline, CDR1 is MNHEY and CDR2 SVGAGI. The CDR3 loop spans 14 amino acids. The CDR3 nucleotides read TGTGCCAGCAGGATTCTGCAGGGATCGGCTGAAGCTTTCTTT. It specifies CASRILQGSAEAFF.

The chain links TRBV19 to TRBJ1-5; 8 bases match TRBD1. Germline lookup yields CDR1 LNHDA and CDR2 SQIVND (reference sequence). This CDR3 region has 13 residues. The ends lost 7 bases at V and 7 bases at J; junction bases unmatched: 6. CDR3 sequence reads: CASTPDRVQPQHF. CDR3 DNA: TGTGCCAGTACCCCGGACAGGGTGCAGCCCCAGCATTTT.

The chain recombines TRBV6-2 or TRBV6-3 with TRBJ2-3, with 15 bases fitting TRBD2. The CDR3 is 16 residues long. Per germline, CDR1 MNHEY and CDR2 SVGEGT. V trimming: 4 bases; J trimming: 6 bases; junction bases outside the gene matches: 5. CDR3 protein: CASSSGLAGGSDTQYF. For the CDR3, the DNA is TGTGCCAGCAGTTCGGGACTAGCGGGAGGCTCGGATACGCAGTATTTT.

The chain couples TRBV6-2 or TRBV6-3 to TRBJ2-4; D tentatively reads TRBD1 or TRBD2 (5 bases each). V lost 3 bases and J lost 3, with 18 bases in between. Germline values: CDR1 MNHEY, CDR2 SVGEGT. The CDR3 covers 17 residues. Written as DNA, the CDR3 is TGTGCCAGCAGTTATTCAGGGACCCCGATCCGCAAAAACATTCAGTACTTC. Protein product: CASSYSGTPIRKNIQYF.

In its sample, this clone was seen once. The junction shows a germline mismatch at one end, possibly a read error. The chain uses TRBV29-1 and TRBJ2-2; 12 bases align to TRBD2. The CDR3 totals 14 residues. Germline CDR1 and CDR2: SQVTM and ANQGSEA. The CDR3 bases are TGCAGCGCCCGACTAGCGGGGGAGACCGGGGAGCTGCTTTTT. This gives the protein CSARLAGETGELLF.